The clone carrying this T cell receptor beta chain was found many times. Its antigen remains unidentified. CDR3 length: 17 amino acids. V lost 6 bases and J lost 3; bases outside the gene matches: 11. The entry originates in a study of T-cell memory formation after mild COVID-19. Findings and caveats of the study: Nothing confirmed that second-wave clones peaking on day 37 were specific for SARS-CoV-2. Clones contracting day 15 to 85 were balanced CD4/CD8; later expanders leaned CD4+.

TCRdb used MiXCR to reprocess the 5' RACE reads, holding one entry per CDR3 protein. The data show just under 150,000 distinct CDR3 sequences, around 5.8% seen once. The chain uses TRBV12-3 or TRBV12-4 and TRBJ2-6; 7 positions agree with TRBD1. The sequenced material came from PBMCs or a T cell subset sorted from them (not recorded which). The sequence came from an adult woman who had mild COVID-19 (a few samples of this study predate the infection). Cell type and time point are not known. CDR3 residues: CASRTDRQGSGANVLTF. The CDR3 region has the DNA TGTGCCAGCAGAACAGATCGACAGGGCAGTGGGGCCAACGTCCTGACTTTC.